The T cell receptor (beta chain) under discussion was sequenced for a study of cytomegalovirus exposure and HLA in healthy donors. For the study at large: There were about 85 million unique TCRs (from HLA-typed donors) in an early data release. Study-level results: Most TCR sequences were rare, but some public TCRs occurred in many donors. The study had only CMV serostatus as immune exposure information.

The primer mix had 60 Vbeta and 13 Jbeta primers. Sequenced by immunoSEQ multiplex PCR; TCRdb stores in-frame clones only, minus some. Of about 160,000 clones in the sample, roughly 79% were seen once. V shed 4 bases and J 0 bases; nucleotides not matched to a gene: 5. Germline CDR1 SGHAT, CDR2 FQNNGV. CDR3 length equals 16 residues. On this clone: What it binds is unknown.

The donors (healthy individuals) were bone marrow donors. This rearrangement joins TRBV11-2 to TRBJ2-4; TRBD1 matches at 8 bases. The sequence derives from a woman in her fifties or sixties in good health and CMV-seronegative. Sequenced: PBMCs. Here the CDR3 reads CASSSGQVLAKNIQYF. The CDR3 nucleotides read TGTGCCAGCAGCTCGGGACAGGTCCTAGCCAAAAACATTCAGTACTTC.